Included here is one T cell receptor beta chain sequence, with context. One end of the junction varies from germline; a read error may be responsible. The entry originates in a study of early T cells in non-severe SARS-CoV-2 infection. TCRdb re-called the 5' RACE reads through MiXCR, storing one row per CDR3 protein. Of 55,000 to 65,000 distinct CDR3 sequences listed, 8.5% to 10% are singletons. The receptor was derived from an adult who was a healthcare worker with PCR-confirmed SARS-CoV-2 infection or an uninfected control (not recorded which). The specimen sequenced was whole blood.

The CDR3 DNA sequence: TGCGCCGGCAGCCCACCAGCGGGATCCTACGAGCAGTACTTC. It codes for CAGSPPAGSYEQYF. The V gene is TRBV5-1, the J gene TRBJ2-7, with 7 bases lining up with TRBD2. Germline V gene lookup returns CDR1 SGHRS and CDR2 YFSETQ. The CDR3 is 14 residues long.